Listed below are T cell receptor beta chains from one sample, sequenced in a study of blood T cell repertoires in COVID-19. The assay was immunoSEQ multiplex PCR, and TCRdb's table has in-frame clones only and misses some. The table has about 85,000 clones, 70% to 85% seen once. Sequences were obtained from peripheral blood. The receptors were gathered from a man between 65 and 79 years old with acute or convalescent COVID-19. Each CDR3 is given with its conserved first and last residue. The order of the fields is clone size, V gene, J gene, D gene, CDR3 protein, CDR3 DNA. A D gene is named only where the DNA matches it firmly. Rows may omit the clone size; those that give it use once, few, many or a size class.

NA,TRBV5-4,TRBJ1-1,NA,CASSLTGPNTEAFF,TGTGCCAGCAGCTTGACAGGACCGAACACTGAAGCTTTCTTT
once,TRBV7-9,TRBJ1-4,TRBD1,CASSNPGQINEKLFF,TGTGCCAGCAGCAACCCGGGACAGATTAATGAAAAACTGTTTTTT
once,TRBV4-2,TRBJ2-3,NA,CASRKGNGWTDTQYF,TGTGCCAGCAGGAAGGGGAATGGGTGGACAGATACGCAGTATTTT
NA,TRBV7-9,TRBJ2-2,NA,CASSLTLRTRNTGELFF,TGTGCCAGCAGCTTAACACTTAGGACACGGAACACCGGGGAGCTGTTTTTT
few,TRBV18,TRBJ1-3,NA,CASARGSSGNTIYF,TGTGCCAGCGCAAGGGGGTCCTCTGGAAACACCATATATTTT
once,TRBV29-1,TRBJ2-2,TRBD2,CSVFWAGENTGELFF,TGCAGCGTTTTTTGGGCGGGGGAGAACACCGGGGAGCTGTTTTTT
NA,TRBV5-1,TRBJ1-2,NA,CASSLDDPVGGYTF,TGCGCCAGCAGCTTGGACGACCCCGTCGGGGGCTACACCTTC
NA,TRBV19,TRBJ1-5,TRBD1,CASSMDDRVGQPQHF,TGTGCCAGTAGTATGGATGACAGGGTGGGACAGCCCCAGCATTTT
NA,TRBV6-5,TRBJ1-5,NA,CASSRDEPQHF,TGTGCCAGCAGCCGCGATGAGCCCCAGCATTTT
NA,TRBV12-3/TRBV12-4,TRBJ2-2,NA,CASRPKNTGELFF,TGTGCCAGCAGGCCTAAGAACACCGGGGAGCTGTTTTTT
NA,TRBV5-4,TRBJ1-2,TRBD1,CASRDGQGYGYTF,TGTGCCAGCAGGGACGGACAGGGTTATGGCTACACCTTC
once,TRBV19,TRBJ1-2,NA,CASSISGGYGYTF,TGTGCCAGTAGTATCTCCGGAGGTTATGGCTACACCTTC
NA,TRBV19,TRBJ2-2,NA,CASSIVRTGELFF,TGTGCCAGTAGTATAGTGAGAACCGGGGAGCTGTTTTTT
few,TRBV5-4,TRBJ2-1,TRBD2,CASSAGGLSDNEQFF,TGTGCCAGCAGCGCGGGGGGGCTATCTGACAATGAGCAGTTCTTC
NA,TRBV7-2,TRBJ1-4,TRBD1,CASSGQGQGEKLFF,TGTGCCAGCAGCGGACAGGGACAGGGAGAAAAACTGTTTTTT
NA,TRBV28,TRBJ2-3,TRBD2,CASSPLWGGDTQYF,TGTGCCAGCAGTCCCCTATGGGGGGGGGATACGCAGTATTTT
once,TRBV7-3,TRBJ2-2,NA,CASSLRPPRTSGELFF,TGTGCCAGCAGCTTAAGACCGCCTAGAACAAGCGGGGAGCTGTTTTTT
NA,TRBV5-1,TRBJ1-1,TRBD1,CASRNDRENTEAFF,TGCGCCAGCAGAAATGACAGGGAGAACACTGAAGCTTTCTTT
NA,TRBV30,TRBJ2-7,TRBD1,CAWGQGETYEQYF,TGTGCCTGGGGACAGGGGGAAACCTACGAGCAGTACTTC
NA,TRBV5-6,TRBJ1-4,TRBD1,CASSLSSGQSSRNEKLFF,TGTGCCAGCAGCTTATCCTCGGGACAGTCCTCTCGTAATGAAAAACTGTTTTTT
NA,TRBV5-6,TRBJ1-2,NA,CASSLLDRNYGYTF,TGTGCCAGCAGCTTATTGGACAGAAACTATGGCTACACCTTC
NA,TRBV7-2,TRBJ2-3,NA,CASSLEGADTQYF,TGTGCCAGCAGCTTAGAGGGGGCAGATACGCAGTATTTT
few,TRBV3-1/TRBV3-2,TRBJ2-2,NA,CASSQELGGYTGELFF,TGTGCCAGCAGCCAAGAGTTGGGAGGATACACCGGGGAGCTGTTTTTT
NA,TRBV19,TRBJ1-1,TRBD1,CASSIGGGYEAFF,TGTGCCAGTAGTATAGGAGGGGGCTACGAAGCTTTCTTT
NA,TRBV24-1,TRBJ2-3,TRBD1,CATSDWTGEADTQYF,TGTGCCACCAGTGATTGGACAGGGGAGGCAGATACGCAGTATTTT
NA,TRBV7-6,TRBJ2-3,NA,CASSHLATGTDTQYF,TGTGCCAGCAGCCACCTAGCCACAGGCACAGATACGCAGTATTTT
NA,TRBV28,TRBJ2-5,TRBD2,CASSPTSLGLETQYF,TGTGCCAGCAGTCCGACTAGCTTAGGGTTGGAGACCCAGTACTTC
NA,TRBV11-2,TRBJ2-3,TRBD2,CASSSYGVAGEFTDTQYF,TGTGCCAGCAGCTCCTACGGGGTGGCGGGGGAGTTCACAGATACGCAGTATTTT
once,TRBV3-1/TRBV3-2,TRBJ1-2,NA,CASSQGRANYGYTF,TGTGCCAGCAGCCAAGGACGGGCTAACTATGGCTACACCTTC
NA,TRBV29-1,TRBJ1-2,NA,CSVGDGYGYTF,TGCAGCGTTGGAGACGGCTATGGCTACACCTTC
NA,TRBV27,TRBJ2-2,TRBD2,CASSLTPPGLAGAYTGELFF,TGTGCCAGCAGTTTAACCCCGCCGGGACTAGCGGGGGCCTACACCGGGGAGCTGTTTTTT
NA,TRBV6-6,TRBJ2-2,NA,CASSYSTSKNTGELFF,TGTGCCAGCAGTTACTCCACTTCTAAGAACACCGGGGAGCTGTTTTTT
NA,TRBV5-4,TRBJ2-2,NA,CASSLEQGGTGELFF,TGTGCCAGCAGCTTGGAACAGGGTGGGACCGGGGAGCTGTTTTTT
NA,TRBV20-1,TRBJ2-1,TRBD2,CSARVLAGDLF,TGCAGTGCTAGAGTCCTAGCGGGGGACCTCTTC
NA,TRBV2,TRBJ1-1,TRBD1,CASSERGQDTEAFF,TGTGCCAGCAGTGAAAGGGGACAGGATACTGAAGCTTTCTTT
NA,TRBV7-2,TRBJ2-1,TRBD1,CASSLLPTGSTSRNEQFF,TGTGCCAGCAGCTTGCTTCCGACAGGGAGTACCTCGCGGAATGAGCAGTTCTTC
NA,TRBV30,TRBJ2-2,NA,CALAIGELFF,TGTGCCCTAGCAATCGGGGAGCTGTTTTTT
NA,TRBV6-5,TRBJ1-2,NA,CASSDRLGYTF,TGTGCCAGCAGCGACAGGTTAGGCTACACCTTC
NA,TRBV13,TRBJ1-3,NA,CASSPRTGNTIYF,TGTGCCAGCAGCCCCAGGACTGGAAACACCATATATTTT
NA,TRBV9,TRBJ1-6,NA,CASSTPSGGAKSSPLHF,TGTGCCAGCAGCACACCCAGTGGGGGGGCGAAGTCTTCACCCCTCCACTTT
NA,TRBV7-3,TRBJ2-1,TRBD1,CASSVRGTGDDEQFF,TGTGCCAGCAGCGTGCGAGGGACAGGGGACGATGAGCAGTTCTTC
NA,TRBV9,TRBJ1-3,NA,CASSPRTASGNTIYF,TGTGCCAGCAGCCCCCGGACAGCTTCTGGAAACACCATATATTTT
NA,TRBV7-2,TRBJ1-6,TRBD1,CASSLRGQGRPLHF,TGTGCCAGCAGCTTAAGGGGACAGGGACGACCCCTCCACTTT
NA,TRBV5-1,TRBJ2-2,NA,CASSFSSKNTGELFF,TGCGCCAGCAGCTTTAGTTCCAAGAACACCGGGGAGCTGTTTTTT
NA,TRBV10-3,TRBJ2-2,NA,CATQGPGTGELFF,TGTGCCACCCAGGGGCCGGGCACCGGGGAGCTGTTTTTT
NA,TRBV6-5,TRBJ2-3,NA,CATMLTGTDTQYF,TGTGCCACCATGCTAACCGGCACAGATACGCAGTATTTT
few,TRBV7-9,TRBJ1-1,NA,CASSLSVDTEAFF,TGTGCCAGCAGCCTTAGCGTGGATACTGAAGCTTTCTTT
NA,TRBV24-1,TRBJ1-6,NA,CATSPGTDDNSPLHF,TGTGCCACCAGCCCCGGGACTGACGACAATTCACCCCTCCACTTT
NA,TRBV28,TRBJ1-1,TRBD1,CASTSGVGQGADTEAFF,TGTGCCAGCACCTCTGGGGTCGGACAGGGGGCAGACACTGAAGCTTTCTTT
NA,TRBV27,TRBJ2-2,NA,CASSSIQPGLNTGELFF,TGTGCCAGCAGTTCTATCCAACCGGGACTGAACACCGGGGAGCTGTTTTTT
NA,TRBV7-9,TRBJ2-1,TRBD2,CASSLRSSGYNEQFF,TGTGCCAGCAGCTTACGGTCTAGCGGGTACAATGAGCAGTTCTTC
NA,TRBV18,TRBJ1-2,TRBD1,CASSPWDSSYGYTF,TGTGCCAGCTCACCATGGGACAGCTCCTATGGCTACACCTTC
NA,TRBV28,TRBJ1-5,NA,CASSAGGSNQPQHF,TGTGCCAGCAGTGCGGGAGGGAGTAATCAGCCCCAGCATTTT
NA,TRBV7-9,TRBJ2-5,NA,CASSRQETQYF,TGTGCCAGCAGCCGCCAAGAGACCCAGTACTTC
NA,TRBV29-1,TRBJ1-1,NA,CSVTSGAGGEAFF,TGCAGCGTAACCAGCGGGGCGGGGGGTGAAGCTTTCTTT
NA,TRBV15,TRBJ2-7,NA,CATSRDGQSGYEQYF,TGTGCCACCAGCAGAGACGGACAGTCAGGCTACGAGCAGTACTTC
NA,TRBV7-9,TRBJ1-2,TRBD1,CASSPRTGGPLWTDGYTF,TGTGCCAGCAGCCCCCGGACAGGCGGGCCCCTCTGGACGGATGGCTACACCTTC
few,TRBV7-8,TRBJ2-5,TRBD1,CASSPRGGYQETQYF,TGTGCCAGCAGCCCACGAGGGGGCTACCAAGAGACCCAGTACTTC
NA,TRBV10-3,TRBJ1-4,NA,CAISVDRNNEKLFF,TGTGCCATCAGTGTTGACAGAAATAATGAAAAACTGTTTTTT
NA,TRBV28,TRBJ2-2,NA,CASSFMNTGELFF,TGTGCCAGCAGTTTTATGAACACCGGGGAGCTGTTTTTT